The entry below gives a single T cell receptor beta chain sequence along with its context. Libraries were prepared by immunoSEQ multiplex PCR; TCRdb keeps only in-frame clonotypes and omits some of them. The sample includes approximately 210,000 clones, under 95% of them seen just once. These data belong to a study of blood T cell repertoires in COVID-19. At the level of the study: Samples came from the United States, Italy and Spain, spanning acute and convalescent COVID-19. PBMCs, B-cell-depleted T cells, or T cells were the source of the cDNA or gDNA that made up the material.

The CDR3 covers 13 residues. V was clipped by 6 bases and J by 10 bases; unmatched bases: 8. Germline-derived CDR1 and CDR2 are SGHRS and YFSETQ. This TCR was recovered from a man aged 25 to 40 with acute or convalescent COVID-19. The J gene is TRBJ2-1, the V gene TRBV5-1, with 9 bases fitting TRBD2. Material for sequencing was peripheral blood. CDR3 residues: CASTMRGGREQFF. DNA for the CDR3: TGCGCCAGCACGATGCGGGGGGGCCGAGAGCAGTTCTTC.